The T cell receptor beta chain under discussion was sequenced for a study of T cells in Graves' hyperthyroidism and ophthalmopathy. Exclusions: uncontrolled infection, other autoimmune disease, pregnancy, lactation. The CDR3 contains 15 residues. V lost 2 bases and J lost 2; bases outside the gene matches: 4. CDR1 and CDR2 from the germline V gene are MDHEN and SYDVKM. There were TCR beta CDR3 regions amplified from RNA transcripts. With the HTBI primer set, the TCR CDR3 went through a first round of RT-PCR. TCRdb re-analysed the multiplex PCR reads in MiXCR, keeping a single row per CDR3 protein. The repertoire has under 70,000 distinct CDR3 sequences, about 53% of them found once; the top ten carry 3.3%. This clonotype appeared many times. No antigen is known for it. Study-wide results and limits: Blood samples included most of the expanded thyroid clonotypes exceeding 0.001.

This rearrangement joins TRBV28 to TRBJ2-7, with 9 nucleotides matching TRBD2. The sequencing sample was made of blood. The source of this sequence is an older woman with Graves' ophthalmopathy. The CDR3 DNA is TGTGCCAGCAGTTTACTTAGCGGGGGCCCCTACGAGCAGTACTTC. Protein: CASSLLSGGPYEQYF.